This TCR beta chain was documented in a study of T cell changes during pregnancy in multiple sclerosis. Clones were sequenced by immunoSEQ multiplex PCR, and TCRdb holds only the in-frame ones, with some missing. The data contain about 16,000 clones, about 86% of them singletons. Trimming removed 0 bases at V and 0 bases at J, with 9 bases between. Germline V gene data show CDR1 as LNHNV and CDR2 as YYDKDF (reference sequence). The CDR3 spans 16 residues. This chain joins TRBV15 and TRBJ1-3; tentative D call: TRBD1 (5 bases). The sequenced sample was CD8+ T cells from peripheral blood mononuclear cells, obtained in the first trimester of pregnancy. The TCR sequence derives from a female donor with multiple sclerosis, enrolled in a pregnancy study. CDR3: CATSRDRQSSGNTIYF. The DNA for the CDR3 is TGTGCCACCAGCAGAGATCGACAGTCCTCTGGAAACACCATATATTTT.